One sample yielded the 15 T cell receptor beta chains listed below, sequenced in a study of shared clonotypes between healthy human individuals. Only in-frame clones appear in the TCRdb table, and some are missing; sequencing was by immunoSEQ multiplex PCR. The data show about 820,000 clones, more than 85% seen once. Positively selected for CCR7, the CD45RO-negative cells used as naive CD8 cells excluded terminally differentiated effector memory CD45RA+ cells. The specimen sequenced was naive CD8+ T cells sorted from blood. These TCRs come from a man under 40 in good health.

This clone was seen a single time. The gene calls are TRBV27 and TRBJ2-2, with D hard to call. This CDR3 comprises 13 residues. CDR1 is MNHEY, CDR2 SMNVEV, per germline (reference sequence). V was shortened by 7 bases and J by 1 base, with 7 bases between the two germline ends. In DNA, the CDR3 is TGTGCCAGCACCCTAGGGAACACCGGGGAGCTGTTTTTT. Encoded protein: CASTLGNTGELFF.

CDR3 sequence reads: CASGQGSVSNQPQHF. DNA for the CDR3: TGTGCCAGCGGACAGGGCAGTGTGTCCAATCAGCCCCAGCATTTT. V is TRBV27 and J is TRBJ1-5, with 8 nucleotides matching TRBD1. The ends lost 8 bases at V and 3 bases at J; junction bases unmatched: 9. The germline V gene encodes CDR1 MNHEY and CDR2 SMNVEV (reference sequence). The CDR3 is made up of 15 amino acids.

This chain links TRBV5-4 with TRBJ1-1, with 8 bases aligning to TRBD1. J was trimmed by 6 bases and V by 0 bases; bases with no gene match: 7. Germline CDR1 and CDR2: SGHNT and YYREEE (reference sequence). This CDR3 contains 15 residues. As DNA, the CDR3 is TGTGCCAGCAGCTTGGGGGTGCAGGGGGCTTCTGAAGCTTTCTTT. This sequence encodes CASSLGVQGASEAFF. Full variable domain (rest looked up from reference TRBV5-4 and TRBJ1-1): ETGVTQSPTHLIKTRGQQVTLRCSSQSGHNTVSWYQQALGQGPQFIFQYYREEENGRGNFPPRFSGLQFPNYSSELNVNALELDDSALYLCASSLGVQGASEAFFGQGTRLTVV.

Concerning this clone: This specimen includes other DNA sequences encoding the same CDR3. For the CDR3, the DNA is TGTGCCAGCAGCTTGGGTCGGAACACTGAAGCTTTCTTT. This sequence encodes CASSLGRNTEAFF. The chain recombines TRBV5-5 with TRBJ1-1, with D unresolved. The CDR3 has 13 residues. Trimming took off 0 bases at V and 1 base at J, with 4 bases between the two ends. Germline loops: CDR1 SGHKS, CDR2 YYEKEE (reference sequence).

This chain uses TRBV5-4 with TRBJ1-2; D not resolved. CDR1 and CDR2 from the germline V gene are SGHNT and YYREEE (reference sequence). CDR3 length equals 14 residues. Trimming removed 0 bases at V and 7 bases at J, with 13 bases between. CDR3 in amino acids: CASSLGVTYAGYTF. In DNA, the CDR3 is TGTGCCAGCAGCTTGGGTGTGACTTACGCTGGCTACACCTTC.

The chain uses TRBV10-2 and TRBJ2-3; D is unclear. Germline loops: CDR1 WSHSY, CDR2 SAAADI. The V gene lost 6 bases and the J gene lost 5 bases, with 9 bases spanning the gap. The CDR3 runs to 12 residues. DNA of the CDR3: TGCGCCAGCAGCAATCCCGGAGATACGCAGTATTTT. This encodes CASSNPGDTQYF.

The V call is TRBV5-4, the J call TRBJ2-3; D perhaps matches TRBD1 (6 bases). Between the trimmed V and J ends, which lost 2 bases and 6 bases, there was a span of 13 bases. Germline loops: CDR1 SGHNT, CDR2 YYREEE (reference sequence). This CDR3 has 14 residues. CDR3 sequence (DNA): TGTGCCAGCAGCTTCGTGGGGGCGAGCGATACGCAGTATTTT. This encodes CASSFVGASDTQYF.

This chain uses TRBV7-3 with TRBJ2-1, with D hard to call. The CDR3 has 13 amino acids. Germline CDR1 is SGHTA and CDR2 is FQGTGA. Trimming pared 1 base from V and 5 bases from J, leaving 6 bases between. Written as DNA, the CDR3 is TGTGCCAGCAGCTTAAGGTCGGACAATGAGCAGTTCTTC. It yields the protein CASSLRSDNEQFF. The full variable domain, completed using reference TRBV7-3 and TRBJ2-1, is GAGVSQTPSNKVTEKGKYVELRCDPISGHTALYWYRQSLGQGPEFLIYFQGTGAADDSGLPNDRFFAVRPEGSVSTLKIQRTERGDSAVYLCASSLRSDNEQFFGPGTRLTVL.

This chain connects TRBV28 to TRBJ2-7; D remains ambiguous. The germline V gene encodes CDR1 MDHEN and CDR2 SYDVKM. The CDR3 totals 13 residues. V was pared by 3 bases and J by 0 bases, with 6 bases between. The CDR3 coding sequence is TGTGCCAGCAGTTTTTTACACTCCTACGAGCAGTACTTC. It is translated as CASSFLHSYEQYF.

The V and J genes are TRBV28 and TRBJ2-7, with D perhaps TRBD2 (5 bases). The germline V gene encodes CDR1 MDHEN and CDR2 SYDVKM. The length of the CDR3 is 13 residues. Trimming left V 4 bases short and J 4 bases short, with 11 bases between. CDR3 sequence reads: CASSSLGVYEQYF. CDR3 nucleotides: TGTGCCAGCAGTTCTCTGGGAGTTTACGAGCAGTACTTC. Complete variable domain (other parts from reference TRBV28 and TRBJ2-7): DVKVTQSSRYLVKRTGEKVFLECVQDMDHENMFWYRQDPGLGLRLIYFSYDVKMKEKGDIPEGYSVSREKKERFSLILESASTNQTSMYLCASSSLGVYEQYFGPGTRLTVT.

V is TRBV10-3 and J is TRBJ2-3; D gene uncertain. Germline V CDR1 and CDR2: ENHRY, SYGVKD. CDR3 length: 16 amino acids. Trimming pared 2 bases from V and 0 bases from J, leaving 12 bases between. CDR3 loop: CAISEEWRSSTDTQYF. The CDR3 region has the DNA TGTGCCATCAGTGAGGAGTGGCGCAGTAGCACAGATACGCAGTATTTT.

V usage is TRBV10-3 and J usage is TRBJ2-1, with 11 positions matching TRBD2. Germline V CDR1 and CDR2: ENHRY, SYGVKD. The CDR3 totals 17 residues. Trimming removed 6 bases from V and 6 bases from J; junction bases left unmatched: 13. CDR3 region: CAIRNRPGLAEPNEQFF. The DNA of the CDR3 is TGTGCCATCAGAAACAGACCGGGACTAGCGGAGCCCAATGAGCAGTTCTTC.

This clone appeared a single time. The chain recombines TRBV11-2 with TRBJ2-7; either TRBD1 or TRBD2 may fit D (5 bases each). V lost 6 bases, J lost 6 bases, and 15 bases lay in between. The CDR3 loop spans 13 amino acids. The germline gives CDR1 SGHAT, CDR2 FQNNGV. The CDR3 sequence: CASRPNSGGEQYF. CDR3 DNA sequence: TGTGCCAGCAGGCCTAATAGTGGGGGCGAGCAGTACTTC.

The rearrangement uses TRBV5-1 and TRBJ2-1; D not resolved. V was cut by 7 bases and J by 2 bases, with 13 bases left in between. Per germline, CDR1 SGHRS and CDR2 YFSETQ. There are 14 residues in the CDR3. CDR3 sequence (DNA): TGCGCCAGCGGGATGACTGGCCCCTACAATGAGCAGTTCTTC. Translation: CASGMTGPYNEQFF.

The chain carries TRBV11-2 and TRBJ2-1, with 8 bases aligning to TRBD1. The J segment lost 4 bases and the V segment lost 0 bases, leaving 2 bases of the junction unmatched. Germline lookup yields CDR1 SGHAT and CDR2 FQNNGV. This CDR3 contains 15 residues. This chain's CDR3 is CASSLDTGGYNEQFF. The CDR3 DNA reads TGTGCCAGCAGCTTAGATACAGGGGGGTACAATGAGCAGTTCTTC.